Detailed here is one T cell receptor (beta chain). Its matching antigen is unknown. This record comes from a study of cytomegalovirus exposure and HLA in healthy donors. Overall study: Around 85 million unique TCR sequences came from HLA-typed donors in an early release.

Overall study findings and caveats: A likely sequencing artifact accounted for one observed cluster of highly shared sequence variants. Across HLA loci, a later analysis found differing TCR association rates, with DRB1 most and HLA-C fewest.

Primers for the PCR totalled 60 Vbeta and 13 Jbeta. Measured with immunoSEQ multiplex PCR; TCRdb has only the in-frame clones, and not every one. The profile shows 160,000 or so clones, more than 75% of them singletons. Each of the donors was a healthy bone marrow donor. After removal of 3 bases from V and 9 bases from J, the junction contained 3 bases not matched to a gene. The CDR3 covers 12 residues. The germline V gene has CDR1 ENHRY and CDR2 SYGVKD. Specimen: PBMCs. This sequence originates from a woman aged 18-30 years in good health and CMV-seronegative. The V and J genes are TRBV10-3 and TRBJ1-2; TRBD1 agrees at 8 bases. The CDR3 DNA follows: TGTGCCATCAGTGATCCAGGGGGCCGCTACACCTTC. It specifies CAISDPGGRYTF.